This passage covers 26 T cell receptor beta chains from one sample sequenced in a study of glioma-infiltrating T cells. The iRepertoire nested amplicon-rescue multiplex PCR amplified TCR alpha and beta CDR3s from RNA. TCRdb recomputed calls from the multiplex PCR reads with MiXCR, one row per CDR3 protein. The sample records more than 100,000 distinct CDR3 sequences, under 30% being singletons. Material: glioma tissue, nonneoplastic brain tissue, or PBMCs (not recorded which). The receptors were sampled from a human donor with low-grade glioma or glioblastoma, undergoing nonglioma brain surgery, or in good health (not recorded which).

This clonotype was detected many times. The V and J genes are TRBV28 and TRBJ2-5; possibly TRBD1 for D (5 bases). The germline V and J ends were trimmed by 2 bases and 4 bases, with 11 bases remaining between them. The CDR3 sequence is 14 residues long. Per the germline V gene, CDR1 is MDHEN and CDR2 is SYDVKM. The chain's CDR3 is CASSLQPGRETQYF. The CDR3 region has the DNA TGTGCCAGCAGTTTACAGCCAGGGCGAGAGACCCAGTACTTC.

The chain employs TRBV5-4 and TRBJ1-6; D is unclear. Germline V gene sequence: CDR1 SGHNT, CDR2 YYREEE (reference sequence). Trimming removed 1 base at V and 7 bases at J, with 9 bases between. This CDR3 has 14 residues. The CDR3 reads CASSLIGENSPLHF. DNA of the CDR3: TGTGCCAGCAGCTTGATTGGGGAAAATTCACCCCTCCACTTT.

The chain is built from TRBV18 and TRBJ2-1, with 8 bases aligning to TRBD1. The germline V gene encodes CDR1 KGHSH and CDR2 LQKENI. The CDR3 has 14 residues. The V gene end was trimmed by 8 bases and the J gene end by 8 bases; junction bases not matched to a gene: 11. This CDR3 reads CASKQTRDRYEQFF. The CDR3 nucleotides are TGTGCCAGCAAACAGACCCGGGACAGGTATGAGCAGTTCTTC. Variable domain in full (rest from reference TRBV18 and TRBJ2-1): NAGVMQNPRHLVRRRGQEARLRCSPMKGHSHVYWYRQLPEEGLKFMVYLQKENIIDESGMPKERFSAEFPKEGPSILRIQQVVRGDSAAYFCASKQTRDRYEQFFGPGTRLTVL.

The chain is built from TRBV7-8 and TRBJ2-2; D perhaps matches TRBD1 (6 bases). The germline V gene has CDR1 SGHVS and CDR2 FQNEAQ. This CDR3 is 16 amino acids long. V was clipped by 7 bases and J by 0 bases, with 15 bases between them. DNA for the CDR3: TGTGCCAGCACCCAGAGGGGGATTTCGAACACCGGGGAGCTGTTTTTT. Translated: CASTQRGISNTGELFF.

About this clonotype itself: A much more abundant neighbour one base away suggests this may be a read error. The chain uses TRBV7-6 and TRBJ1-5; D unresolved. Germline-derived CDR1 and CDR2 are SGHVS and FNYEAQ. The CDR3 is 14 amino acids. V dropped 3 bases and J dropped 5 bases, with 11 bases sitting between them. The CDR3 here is CASSLVGSHQPQHF. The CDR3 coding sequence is TGTGCCAGCAGCTTGGTGGGATCTCATCAGCCCCAGCATTTT.

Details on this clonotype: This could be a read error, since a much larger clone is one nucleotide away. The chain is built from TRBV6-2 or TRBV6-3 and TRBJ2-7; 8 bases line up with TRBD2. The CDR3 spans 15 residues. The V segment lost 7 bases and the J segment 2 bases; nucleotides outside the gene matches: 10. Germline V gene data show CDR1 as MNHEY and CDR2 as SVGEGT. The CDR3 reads CASTYGGGRTYEQYF. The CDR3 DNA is TGTGCCAGCACCTACGGGGGGGGGCGCACCTACGAGCAGTACTTC.

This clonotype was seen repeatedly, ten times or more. For the CDR3, the DNA is TGTGCCAGCAGCTCCCAGCGACAGGCCATGAACACTGAAGCTTTCTTT. Translating it yields CASSSQRQAMNTEAFF. The chain links TRBV7-9 to TRBJ1-1; TRBD1 is a possible D gene (6 bases). Germline lookup yields CDR1 SEHNR and CDR2 FQNEAQ (reference sequence). Trimming shortened V by 4 bases and J by 0 bases, and 15 bases separated the two germline ends. The CDR3 totals 16 residues. Filled out from reference TRBV7-9 and TRBJ1-1, the complete variable domain reads DTGVSQNPRHKITKRGQNVTFRCDPISEHNRLYWYRQTLGQGPEFLTYFQNEAQLEKSRLLSDRFSAERPKGSFSTLEIQRTEQGDSAMYLCASSSQRQAMNTEAFFGQGTRLTVV.

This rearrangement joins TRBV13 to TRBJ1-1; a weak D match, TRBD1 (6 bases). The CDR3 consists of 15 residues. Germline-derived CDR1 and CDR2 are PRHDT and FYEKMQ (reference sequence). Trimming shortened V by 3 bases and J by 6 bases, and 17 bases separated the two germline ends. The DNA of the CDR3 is TGTGCCAGCAGCTTCTCGGGGGGGCAATCGGCTGAAGCTTTCTTT. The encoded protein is CASSFSGGQSAEAFF.

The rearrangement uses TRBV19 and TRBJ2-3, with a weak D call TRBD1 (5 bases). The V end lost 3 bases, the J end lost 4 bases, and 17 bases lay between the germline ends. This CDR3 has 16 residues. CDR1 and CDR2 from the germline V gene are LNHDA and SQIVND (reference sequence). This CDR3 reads CASSIPTAGRPDTQYF. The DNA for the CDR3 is TGTGCCAGTAGTATCCCAACGGCAGGGCGGCCAGATACGCAGTATTTT.

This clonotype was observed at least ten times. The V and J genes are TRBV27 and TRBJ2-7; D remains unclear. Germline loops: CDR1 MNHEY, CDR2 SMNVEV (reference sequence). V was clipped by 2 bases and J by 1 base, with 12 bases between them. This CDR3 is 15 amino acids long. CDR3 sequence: CASSLRTVSSYEQYF. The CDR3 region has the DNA TGTGCCAGCAGTTTAAGGACGGTATCGTCCTACGAGCAGTACTTC.

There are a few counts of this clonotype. The CDR3 spells CASSPRAYSYEQYF. CDR3 sequence (DNA): TGTGCCAGTAGCCCGAGGGCCTACTCCTACGAGCAGTACTTC. The V gene is TRBV19, the J gene TRBJ2-7, with D perhaps TRBD2 (5 bases). V shed 6 bases and J shed 0 bases, with 12 bases lying between them. Germline V gene lookup returns CDR1 LNHDA and CDR2 SQIVND (reference sequence). This CDR3 spans 14 amino acids.

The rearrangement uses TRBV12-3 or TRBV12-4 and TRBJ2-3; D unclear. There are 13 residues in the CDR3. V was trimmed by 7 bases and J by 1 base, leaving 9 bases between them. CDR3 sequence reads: CASNRPGTDTQYF. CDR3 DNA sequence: TGTGCCAGCAACCGCCCAGGCACAGATACGCAGTATTTT.

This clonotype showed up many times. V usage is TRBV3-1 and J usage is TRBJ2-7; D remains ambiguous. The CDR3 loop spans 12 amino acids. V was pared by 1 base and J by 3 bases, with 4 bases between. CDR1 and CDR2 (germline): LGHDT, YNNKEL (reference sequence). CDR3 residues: CASSQVYYEQYF. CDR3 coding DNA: TGTGCCAGCAGCCAAGTCTACTACGAGCAGTACTTC.

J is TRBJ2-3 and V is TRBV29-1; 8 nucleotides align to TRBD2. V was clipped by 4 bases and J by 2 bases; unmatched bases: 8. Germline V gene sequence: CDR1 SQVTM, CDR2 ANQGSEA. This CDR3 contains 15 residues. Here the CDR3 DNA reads TGCAGCGTTGTGTCTCGGGGGGGTCCCACAGATACGCAGTATTTT. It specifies CSVVSRGGPTDTQYF.

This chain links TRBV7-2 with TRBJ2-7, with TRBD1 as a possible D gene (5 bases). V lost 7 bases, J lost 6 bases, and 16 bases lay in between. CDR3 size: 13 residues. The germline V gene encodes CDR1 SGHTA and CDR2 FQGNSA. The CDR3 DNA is TGTGCCAGCACCCCCTCAAGGGGCTGCGAGCAGTACTTC. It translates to CASTPSRGCEQYF. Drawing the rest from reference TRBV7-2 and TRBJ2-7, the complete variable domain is GAGVSQSPSNKVTEKGKDVELRCDPISGHTALYWYRQSLGQGLEFLIYFQGNSAPDKSGLPSDRFSAERTGGSVSTLTIQRTQQEDSAVYLCASTPSRGCEQYFGPGTRLTVT.

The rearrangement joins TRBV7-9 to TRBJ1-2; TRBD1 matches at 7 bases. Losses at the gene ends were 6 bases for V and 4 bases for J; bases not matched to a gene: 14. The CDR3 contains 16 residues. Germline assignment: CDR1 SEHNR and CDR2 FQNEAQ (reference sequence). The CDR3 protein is CASSFSGTEKSYGYTF. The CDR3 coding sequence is TGTGCCAGCAGTTTTAGCGGGACAGAAAAGAGCTATGGCTACACCTTC.

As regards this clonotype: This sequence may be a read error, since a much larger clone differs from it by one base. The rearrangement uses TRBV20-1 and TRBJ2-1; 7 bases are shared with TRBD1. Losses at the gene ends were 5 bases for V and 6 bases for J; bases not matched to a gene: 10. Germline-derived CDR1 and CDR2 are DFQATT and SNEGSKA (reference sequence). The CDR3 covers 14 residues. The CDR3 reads CSADRGRGTNEQFF. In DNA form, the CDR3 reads TGCAGTGCTGACCGGGGCAGGGGGACCAATGAGCAGTTCTTC.

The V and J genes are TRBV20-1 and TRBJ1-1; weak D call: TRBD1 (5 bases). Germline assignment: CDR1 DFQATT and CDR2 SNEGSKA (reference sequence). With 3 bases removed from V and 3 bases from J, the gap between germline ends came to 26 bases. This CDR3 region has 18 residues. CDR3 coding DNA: TGCAGTGCTAGGCGCCAGGGAGTATGGGGGAATGTGGACACTGAAGCTTTCTTT. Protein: CSARRQGVWGNVDTEAFF.

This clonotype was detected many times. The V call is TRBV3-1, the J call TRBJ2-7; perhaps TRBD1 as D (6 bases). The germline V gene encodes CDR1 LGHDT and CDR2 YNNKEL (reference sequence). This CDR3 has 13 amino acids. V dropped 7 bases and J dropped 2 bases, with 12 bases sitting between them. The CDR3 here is CASTLEGAYEQYF. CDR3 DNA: TGTGCCAGCACCCTCGAGGGGGCCTACGAGCAGTACTTC.

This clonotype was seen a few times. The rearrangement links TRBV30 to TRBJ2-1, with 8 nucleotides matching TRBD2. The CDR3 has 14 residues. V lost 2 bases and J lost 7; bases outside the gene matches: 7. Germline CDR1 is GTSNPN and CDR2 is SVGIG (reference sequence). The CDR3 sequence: CAWSIGGAENEQFF. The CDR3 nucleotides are TGTGCCTGGAGTATCGGGGGGGCTGAAAATGAGCAGTTCTTC.

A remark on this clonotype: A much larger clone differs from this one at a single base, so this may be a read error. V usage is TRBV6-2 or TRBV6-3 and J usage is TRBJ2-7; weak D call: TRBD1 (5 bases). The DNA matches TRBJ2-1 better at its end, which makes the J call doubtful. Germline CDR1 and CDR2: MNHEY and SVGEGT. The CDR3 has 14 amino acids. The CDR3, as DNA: TGTGCCAGCAGTCAAGCAGGGCTTGTAAATGAGCAGTTCTTC. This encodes CASSQAGLVNEQFF.

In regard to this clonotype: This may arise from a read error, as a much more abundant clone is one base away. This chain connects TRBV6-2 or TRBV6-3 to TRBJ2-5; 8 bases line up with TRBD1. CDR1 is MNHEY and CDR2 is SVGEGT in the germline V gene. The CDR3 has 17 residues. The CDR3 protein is CASSYAGLRQGTETQHF. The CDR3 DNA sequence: TGTGCCAGCAGTTACGCGGGTCTGAGACAGGGGACAGAGACCCAGCACTTC.

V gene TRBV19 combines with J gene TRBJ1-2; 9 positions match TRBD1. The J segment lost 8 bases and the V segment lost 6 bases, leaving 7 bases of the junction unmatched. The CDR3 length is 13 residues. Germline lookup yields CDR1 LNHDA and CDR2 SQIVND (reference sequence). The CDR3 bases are TGTGCCAGTAGAATCCGACAGGGGGAAGGCTACACCTTC. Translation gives CASRIRQGEGYTF.

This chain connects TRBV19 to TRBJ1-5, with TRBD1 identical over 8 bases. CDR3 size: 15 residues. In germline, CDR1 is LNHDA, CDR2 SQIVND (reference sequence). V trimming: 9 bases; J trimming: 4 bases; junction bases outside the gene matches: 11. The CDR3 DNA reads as TGTGCCAGCATACCGCATGGACAGGGAAATCAGCCCCAGCATTTT. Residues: CASIPHGQGNQPQHF.

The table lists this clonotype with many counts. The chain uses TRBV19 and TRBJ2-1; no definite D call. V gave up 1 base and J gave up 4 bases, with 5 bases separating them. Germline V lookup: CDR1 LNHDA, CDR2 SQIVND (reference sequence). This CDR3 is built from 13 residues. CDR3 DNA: TGTGCCAGTAGTATAGCCCTATACAATGAGCAGTTCTTC. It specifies CASSIALYNEQFF.

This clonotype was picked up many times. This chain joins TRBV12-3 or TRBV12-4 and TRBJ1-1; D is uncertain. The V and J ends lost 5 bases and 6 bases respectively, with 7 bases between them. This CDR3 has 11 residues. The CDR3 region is CASSVLAEAFF. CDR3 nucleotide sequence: TGTGCCAGCAGTGTACTGGCTGAAGCTTTCTTT.